A selection of T cell receptor beta chains follows, all from one sample in a study of cytomegalovirus exposure and HLA in healthy donors. Only in-frame clones appear in the TCRdb table, and some are missing; sequencing was by immunoSEQ multiplex PCR. The repertoire consists of 98,000 or so clones, with around four fifths occurring once and the leading ten covering 2%. The sequencing input was PBMCs. The receptors originated from a man aged 40-49 years in good health and CMV-seronegative. The CDR3 runs from the conserved cysteine through the conserved F or W. A D gene is named only where the DNA matches it firmly. Clone size is given for some rows only: seen once, a few or many times, or a class if the clone is expanded.

TRBJ2-5,TRBD1,TRBV5-8,once,CASSPGQGEFQETQYF,TGTGCCAGCAGCCCCGGACAGGGGGAGTTCCAAGAGACCCAGTACTTC
TRBJ2-5,TRBD1,TRBV18,.,CASSDQGGRETQYF,TGTGCCAGCTCCGACCAAGGGGGCCGAGAGACCCAGTACTTC
TRBJ2-7,TRBD1,TRBV10-3,.,CAISMDRYEQYF,TGTGCCATCAGTATGGACAGGTACGAGCAGTACTTC
TRBJ2-1,TRBD2,TRBV7-9,.,CASSLLAGSNNEQFF,TGTGCCAGCAGCCTCCTAGCGGGAAGTAACAATGAGCAGTTCTTC
TRBJ2-7,TRBD2,TRBV5-4,.,CASSLVRRASGGEQYF,TGTGCCAGCAGCTTGGTACGTCGGGCTAGCGGGGGCGAGCAGTACTTC
TRBJ2-3,.,TRBV5-4,.,CASSLRSTDTQYF,TGTGCCAGCAGCTTGCGGAGCACAGATACGCAGTATTTT
TRBJ1-5,TRBD1,TRBV7-2,.,CASSTWTGTDQPQHF,TGTGCCAGCAGCACCTGGACAGGGACCGATCAGCCCCAGCATTTT
TRBJ2-3,TRBD1,TRBV30,.,CAWLGTGGTDTQYF,TGTGCCTGGCTCGGCACAGGGGGCACAGATACGCAGTATTTT
TRBJ2-5,TRBD2,TRBV4-1,.,CASSQDSGTRRAETQYF,TGCGCCAGCAGCCAAGATAGTGGGACTAGAAGGGCAGAGACCCAGTACTTC
TRBJ2-1,TRBD1,TRBV10-3,.,CAIAPSKDRESYNEQFF,TGTGCCATCGCCCCCTCTAAAGACAGGGAGTCCTACAATGAGCAGTTCTTC
TRBJ2-1,TRBD1,TRBV19,.,CASGTVHEQFF,TGTGCCAGCGGGACAGTCCATGAGCAGTTCTTC
TRBJ2-1,.,TRBV11-2,.,CASSPPPLSSYNEQFF,TGTGCCAGCAGCCCCCCGCCATTGAGCTCCTACAATGAGCAGTTCTTC
TRBJ2-1,.,TRBV23-1,once,CASSQNPRGTSSYNEQFF,TGCGCCAGCAGTCAGAACCCACGGGGGACCAGCTCCTACAATGAGCAGTTCTTC
TRBJ1-1,TRBD1,TRBV27,few,CASSFPGQVEAFF,TGTGCCAGCAGTTTCCCCGGACAGGTTGAAGCTTTCTTT
TRBJ2-2,.,TRBV15,.,CATSRGLAENTGELFF,TGTGCCACCAGCAGAGGGCTAGCTGAGAACACCGGGGAGCTGTTTTTT
TRBJ1-2,.,TRBV4-3,.,CASSQAPTGGYTF,TGCGCCAGCAGCCAAGCACCGACAGGTGGCTACACCTTC
TRBJ1-6,.,TRBV5-4,.,CASSFLQGTNSPLHF,TGTGCCAGCAGCTTTCTCCAGGGGACTAATTCACCCCTCCACTTT
TRBJ2-7,TRBD2,TRBV5-5,.,CASSSTPPSGRAVEQYF,TGTGCCAGCAGCTCGACGCCACCTAGCGGGAGGGCCGTCGAGCAGTACTTC
TRBJ2-7,.,TRBV19,.,CASEDGGEQYF,TGTGCCAGTGAGGACGGAGGCGAGCAGTACTTC
TRBJ1-2,TRBD1,TRBV6-1,few,CASSYDRGNGYTF,TGTGCCAGCAGCTACGACAGGGGGAATGGCTACACCTTC
TRBJ2-7,.,TRBV5-1,.,CASSFGTGVVYEQYF,TGCGCCAGCAGCTTTGGCACGGGGGTGGTCTACGAGCAGTACTTC
TRBJ2-5,.,TRBV12-5,.,CASAEKETQYF,TGTGCTAGTGCGGAGAAAGAGACCCAGTACTTC
TRBJ1-5,.,TRBV23-1,once,CASSSSGSHQPQHF,TGCGCCAGCAGCTCATCAGGGTCCCATCAGCCCCAGCATTTT
TRBJ2-2,TRBD1,TRBV10-2,.,CASSTGQGWTGELFF,TGCGCCAGCAGTACGGGACAGGGTTGGACCGGGGAGCTGTTTTTT
TRBJ1-2,.,TRBV9,.,CASSVGDEGLVYGYTF,TGTGCCAGCAGCGTAGGAGACGAGGGTCTAGTCTATGGCTACACCTTC
TRBJ2-2,TRBD2,TRBV5-1,.,CASSLVSGSGTGELFF,TGCGCCAGCAGCTTGGTTAGCGGGAGTGGCACCGGGGAGCTGTTTTTT
TRBJ2-7,TRBD1,TRBV27,.,CASSPPTGSSYEQYF,TGTGCCAGCAGTCCCCCGACAGGGAGCTCCTACGAGCAGTACTTC
TRBJ2-3,TRBD2,TRBV29-1,.,CSVWGGFTDTQYF,TGCAGCGTATGGGGGGGGTTCACAGATACGCAGTATTTT
TRBJ1-2,TRBD1,TRBV19,.,CASIAPGTVYGYTF,TGTGCCAGTATCGCCCCCGGGACAGTCTATGGCTACACCTTC